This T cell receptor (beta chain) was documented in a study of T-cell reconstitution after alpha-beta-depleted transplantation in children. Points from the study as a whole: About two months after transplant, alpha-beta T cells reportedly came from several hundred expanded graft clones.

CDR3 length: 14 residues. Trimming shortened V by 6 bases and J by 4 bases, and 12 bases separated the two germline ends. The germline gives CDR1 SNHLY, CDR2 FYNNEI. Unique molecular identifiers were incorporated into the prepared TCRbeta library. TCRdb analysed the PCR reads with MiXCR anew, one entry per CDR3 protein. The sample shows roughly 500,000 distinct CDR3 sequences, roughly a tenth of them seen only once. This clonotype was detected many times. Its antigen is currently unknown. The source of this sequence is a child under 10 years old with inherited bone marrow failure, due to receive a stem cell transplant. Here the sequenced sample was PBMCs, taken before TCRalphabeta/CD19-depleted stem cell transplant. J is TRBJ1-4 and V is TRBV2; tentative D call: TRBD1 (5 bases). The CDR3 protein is CASRPRGINEKLFF. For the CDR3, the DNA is TGTGCCAGCAGACCACGGGGCATTAATGAAAAACTGTTTTTT.